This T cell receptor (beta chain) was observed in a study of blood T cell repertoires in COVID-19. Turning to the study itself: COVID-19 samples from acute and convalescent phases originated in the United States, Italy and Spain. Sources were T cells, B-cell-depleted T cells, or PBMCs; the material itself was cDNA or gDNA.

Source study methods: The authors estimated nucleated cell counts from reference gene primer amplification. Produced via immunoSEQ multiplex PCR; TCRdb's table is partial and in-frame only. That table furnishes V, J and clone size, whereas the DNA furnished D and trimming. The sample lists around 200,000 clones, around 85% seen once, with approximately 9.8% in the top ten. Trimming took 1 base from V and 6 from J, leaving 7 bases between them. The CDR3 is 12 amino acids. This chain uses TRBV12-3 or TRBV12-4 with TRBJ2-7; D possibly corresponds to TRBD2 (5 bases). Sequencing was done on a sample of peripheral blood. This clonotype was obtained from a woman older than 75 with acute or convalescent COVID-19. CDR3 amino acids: CASSLEGSEQYF. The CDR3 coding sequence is TGTGCCAGCAGTTTAGAAGGGAGCGAGCAGTACTTC.